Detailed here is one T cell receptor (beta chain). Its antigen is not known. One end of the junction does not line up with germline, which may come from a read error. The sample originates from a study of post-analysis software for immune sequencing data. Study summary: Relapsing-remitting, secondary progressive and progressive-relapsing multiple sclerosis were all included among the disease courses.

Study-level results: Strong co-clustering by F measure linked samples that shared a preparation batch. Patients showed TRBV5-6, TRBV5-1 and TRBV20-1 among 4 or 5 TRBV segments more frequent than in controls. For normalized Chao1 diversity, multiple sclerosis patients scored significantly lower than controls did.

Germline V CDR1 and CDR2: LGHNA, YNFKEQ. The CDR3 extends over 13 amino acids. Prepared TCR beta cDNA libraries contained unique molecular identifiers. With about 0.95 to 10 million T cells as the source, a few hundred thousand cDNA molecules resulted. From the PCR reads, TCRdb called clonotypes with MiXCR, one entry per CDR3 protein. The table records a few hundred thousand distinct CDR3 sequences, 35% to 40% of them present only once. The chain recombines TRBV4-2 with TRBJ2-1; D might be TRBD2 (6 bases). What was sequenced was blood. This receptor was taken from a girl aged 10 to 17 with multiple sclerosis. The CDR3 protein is CASNQDGSNEQFF. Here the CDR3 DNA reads TGTGCCAGCAACCAAGACGGGAGCAATGAGCAGTTCTTC.